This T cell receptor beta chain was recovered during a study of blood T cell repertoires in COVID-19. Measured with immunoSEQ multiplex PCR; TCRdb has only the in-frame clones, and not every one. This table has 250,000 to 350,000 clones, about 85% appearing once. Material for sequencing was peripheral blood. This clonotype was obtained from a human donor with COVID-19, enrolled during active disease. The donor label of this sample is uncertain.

In DNA, the CDR3 is TGTGCCAGCAGCCAAGATCAGGGCCGTCAGCCCCAGCATTTT. It specifies CASSQDQGRQPQHF. This chain links TRBV3-1 (or the pseudogene TRBV3-2) with TRBJ1-5; D is perhaps TRBD1 (5 bases). The CDR3 has 14 residues. Germline CDR1 is LGHDT and CDR2 is YNNKEL (reference sequence). Between the trimmed V and J ends, which lost 0 bases and 6 bases, there was a span of 9 bases.